This T cell receptor beta chain was identified in a study of tissue T cells after allogeneic stem cell transplantation. Trimming took 6 bases from V and 4 from J, leaving 4 bases between them. CDR3 size: 11 residues. CDR1 and CDR2 from the germline V gene are SNHLY and FYNGKV (reference sequence). TCRbeta CDR3 was sequenced at survey depth with template counts. Repertoires were generated with immunoSEQ multiplex PCR, while TCRdb's copy carries only in-frame clones and drops some. The sample carries 5,500 to 8,500 clones, 40% to 60% recorded once. Time point meaning: mouse harvest day 7 after allogeneic transplant. Tail vein injection delivered 10^7 T-cell-depleted bone marrow cells and 10^6 splenic CD5+ T cells. Points on this clone: Gene and germline names: mouse. The read halts 1 residue ahead of the CDR3 end, with the missing end drawn from the germline J gene.

The gene calls are TRBV3 and TRBJ1-3; D is ambiguous. This TCR was recovered from a female BALB/c mouse given C57BL/6 T cells with graft-versus-host disease after an allogeneic hematopoietic cell transplant. What was sequenced was gut tissue. The sequenced CDR3 bases are TGTGCCAGCAGAGGAGGAAATACGCTCTAT. Protein: CASRGGNTLY. The full CDR3 is CASRGGNTLYF.